This entry features one T cell receptor (beta chain) sequence. Those who participated ranged in age from about 18 to 89 years and resided in 20 to 30 US areas. This sample was taken from a study of blood T cell repertoires in COVID-19. The germline gives CDR1 SGHRS, CDR2 YFSETQ. There are 15 residues in the CDR3. V was cut by 4 bases and J by 2 bases, with 16 bases left in between. The assay was immunoSEQ multiplex PCR, and TCRdb's table has in-frame clones only and misses some. Of roughly 260,000 clones in the sample, roughly 85% were seen once. The J gene is TRBJ2-7, the V gene TRBV5-1; a weak D match, TRBD2 (6 bases). Sequenced material: PBMCs or T cells enriched from blood (not recorded which). This clonotype was sampled from a woman aged 50 to 65 who had recovered from COVID-19. The CDR3 is CASSPSGTPTYEQYF. CDR3 bases: TGCGCCAGCAGCCCCTCCGGGACTCCTACCTACGAGCAGTACTTC.